The text below deals with one T cell receptor (beta chain). No cognate antigen has been identified for it. The observed sequence ends 3 residues before the CDR3 terminus, with the missing tail filled in from the germline J gene. TCR beta CDR3 regions were amplified by multiplex PCR using the immunoSEQ assay from an average of about 1,200 ng genomic DNA per sample. To correct primer bias, the assay used a complete synthetic TCR repertoire to set an amplification baseline. The amplicons were sequenced on the Illumina platform. In the source study's methods: Sequences were error-corrected by clustering with frequency ratios and a modified nearest-neighbor algorithm and were then analyzed in the immunoSEQ Analyzer with IMGT gene definitions. At each rarefaction depth, TCR richness and evenness were averaged across 20 rarefaction repeats, and any sample with fewer sequences than the depth was left out. Wilcoxon rank sum tests with FDR correction were used to compare V, D and J gene relative abundances between the groups. For the blinded duplicates, the intraclass correlation was 90% to 97% for TCR richness and averaged about 76% across roughly 72 gene segments. The source is immuneACCESS, and TCRdb retained only in-frame sequences with V and J called. Part of the clones is not carried over; for the studies checked, unresolved V genes explain less than half of this, and the remainder is unexplained. Clone size and V and J calls were adopted from that table, with D and trimming inferred from the DNA. The sample table gives tens of thousands of clones. The ten largest clones take up 0.98% of the sample.

This sample was taken from a study of T cells in women clearing cervical HPV infection (dated by TCRdb to 2016 to 2018). As for the study more broadly: Cases were 20 to 25 women with histologically confirmed HPV16-related CIN3 or worse, including a couple of invasive cancers. The 25 controls were women who cleared a single incident HPV16 infection within 12 months without developing precancer or cancer. Case blood was taken at the visit when the lesion was first identified, whereas control blood was taken when infection was no longer detected. Among cases, blood sampling occurred a median of about 150 days after lesion detection, with an interquartile range of 90 to 200 days. Since only a few of the women had HLA typing available, the possibility that HLA type was acting as a confounder could not be ruled out. This exploratory proof-of-principle case-control study, nested within the Guanacaste HPV Natural History Study in Costa Rica, compared TCR repertoires among women with different cervical HPV16 outcomes. Cases and controls were matched on year of sample collection and on age within five years. Cases had a median age of almost 35 years compared with just over 37 for controls, and baseline characteristics showed no significant differences between the groups. In the parent cohort, 10,049 women aged 18 or older were enrolled in Guanacaste, Costa Rica, during about 1992 to 1994 and then followed for seven years. Five blinded duplicates per group were added as quality controls, giving around 60 samples: about 50 participants and ten or so replicates. Overall study outcomes, separate from this receptor: TCR repertoire richness was significantly higher in CIN3+ cases than in controls across sequencing depths, while evenness did not differ. Because the number of T cells in each sample was unknown, differences in richness could reflect differing T-cell content rather than repertoire biology. Cases were distinguished from controls with an estimated AUC of 0.65 to 0.85 by random forest classifiers combining richness and V gene abundances. Cases had lower TRBV6-7 relative abundance than controls (approximately 0.1% versus 0.16%; Bonferroni P = 0.0008). Because of the cross-sectional design, the study could not determine whether the associations came before infection or resulted from infection, and neither effector/memory subsets nor HPV-specific T cells were isolated.

CDR1 DFQATT and CDR2 SNEGSKA were looked up in the germline V gene (reference sequence). The CDR3 has 15 amino acids, counting the end cysteine and phenylalanine. The DNA covers only part of the CDR3, 36 bases in frame from base 1. Trimming costs V 2 bases and J 6 bases, and their ends lie 20 bases apart. Every participant had a single incident cervical HPV16 infection, and prevalent HPV16 infections were excluded. Cervical HPV DNA was detected with MY09/MY11 PCR, and genotyping was done with dot-blot hybridization. Fifteen mL of heparinized blood were centrifuged, and the buffy coat was split into aliquots, frozen at -30 degrees C, and then kept at -80 degrees C. QIAGEN kits were used to extract genomic DNA from buffy coat specimens.

The receptor was isolated from a woman aged 18-69 years with a cervical HPV16 infection that either progressed to CIN3+ or cleared (not recorded which). Recombination joined TRBV20-1 with TRBJ2-7; matching of 6 bases hints at TRBD2 as the D gene. The material sequenced was blood buffy coat. CDR3 reads: CSARLGAGPFREQYF. The covered CDR3 bases are TGCAGTGCTAGACTCGGCGCGGGGCCCTTCCGCGAG.